What follows are 10 T cell receptor beta chains derived from one specimen sequenced in a study of cytomegalovirus exposure and HLA in healthy donors. PCR used 60 Vbeta primers and 13 Jbeta primers. Repertoires were generated with immunoSEQ multiplex PCR, while TCRdb's copy carries only in-frame clones and drops some. The sample yields 150,000 to 200,000 clones, about three quarters seen once. Material for sequencing was PBMCs. All receptors come from a man between 18 and 35 years old in good health and CMV-seronegative.

V gene TRBV6-1 combines with J gene TRBJ2-5; D perhaps matches TRBD2 (5 bases). The CDR3 runs to 12 residues. Germline assignment: CDR1 MNHNS and CDR2 SASEGT. V dropped 6 bases and J dropped 7 bases, with 12 bases sitting between them. The CDR3 coding sequence is TGTGCCAGCAGCGGGAACGTCGGGACCCAGTACTTC. It is translated as CASSGNVGTQYF.

This chain joins TRBV28 and TRBJ1-4; D possibly corresponds to TRBD1 (5 bases). Germline lookup yields CDR1 MDHEN and CDR2 SYDVKM. This CDR3 contains 15 residues. V dropped 5 bases and J dropped 4 bases, with 14 bases sitting between them. This chain's CDR3 is CASSQGVAGNEKLFF. The DNA of the CDR3 is TGTGCCAGCAGTCAGGGTGTCGCCGGTAATGAAAAACTGTTTTTT. The complete variable domain, with remaining parts taken from reference TRBV28 and TRBJ1-4, reads DVKVTQSSRYLVKRTGEKVFLECVQDMDHENMFWYRQDPGLGLRLIYFSYDVKMKEKGDIPEGYSVSREKKERFSLILESASTNQTSMYLCASSQGVAGNEKLFFGSGTQLSVL.

In regard to this clone: At one end the junction does not follow the germline gene, possibly because of a read error. This chain connects TRBV4-1 to TRBJ1-6, with TRBD1 matching over 7 bases. There are 16 residues in the CDR3. Per the germline V gene, CDR1 is MGHRA and CDR2 is YSYEKL. Here the CDR3 reads CASSQRPGQLATPPHF. The CDR3 nucleotides are TGCGCCAGCAGCCAAAGGCCGGGACAGCTCGCAACACCCCCCCACTTT.

The chain combines TRBV5-4 with TRBJ1-1; 7 bases line up with TRBD1. The CDR3 contains 13 residues. Looked up from germline, CDR1 is SGHNT and CDR2 is YYREEE (reference sequence). The V and J ends lost 4 bases and 7 bases, in that order; junction bases with no gene match: 7. The CDR3 loop is CASSLNRDSEAFF. DNA for the CDR3: TGTGCCAGCAGCCTCAACCGGGACAGTGAAGCTTTCTTT.

The chain couples TRBV30 to TRBJ1-5, with 8 bases identical to TRBD1. The CDR3 runs to 18 residues. Losses at the gene ends were 0 bases for V and 4 bases for J; bases not matched to a gene: 14. Germline V lookup: CDR1 GTSNPN, CDR2 SVGIG (reference sequence). CDR3 in amino acids: CAWSVLLGRTGKNQPQHF. The CDR3 nucleotides are TGTGCCTGGAGTGTACTACTCGGCCGGACAGGGAAGAATCAGCCCCAGCATTTT.

This clone was counted a single time. The J gene is TRBJ2-7, the V gene TRBV27; D ambiguous. Germline CDR1 MNHEY, CDR2 SMNVEV (reference sequence). The CDR3 runs to 16 residues. The ends were cut back, 3 bases at V and 6 bases at J, with 21 bases in the middle. CDR3 coding DNA: TGTGCCAGCAGTTTCTACAGATCAAACCCCCCTACCGAGCAGTACTTC. It is translated as CASSFYRSNPPTEQYF.

The chain joins TRBV27 to TRBJ1-4, with 10 bases fitting TRBD1. V lost 5 bases, J lost 5 bases, and 5 bases stayed unmatched. Germline assignment: CDR1 MNHEY and CDR2 SMNVEV (reference sequence). The CDR3 consists of 15 residues. CDR3: CASSPLDRGNEKLFF. DNA for the CDR3: TGTGCCAGCAGTCCACTGGACAGGGGGAATGAAAAACTGTTTTTT.

This rearrangement joins TRBV6-7 to TRBJ2-1; TRBD2 matches at 8 bases. TRBV6-7 is reported as an ORF; its role is uncertain. J lost 3 bases, V lost 5 bases, and 9 bases had no gene match. CDR3 length: 16 amino acids. The CDR3 sequence is CASSPLGTRFYNEQFF. CDR3 DNA: TGTGCCAGCAGTCCGTTGGGGACTAGATTCTACAATGAGCAGTTCTTC.

This rearrangement joins TRBV7-9 to TRBJ2-7, with 11 positions matching TRBD1. This CDR3 contains 16 residues. V trimming: 4 bases; J trimming: 9 bases; junction bases outside the gene matches: 14. In germline, CDR1 is SEHNR, CDR2 FQNEAQ (reference sequence). The CDR3 nucleotides are TGTGCCAGCAGCTCCAGCATACCGGGACAGGGGGTCCCGCAGTACTTC. It is translated as CASSSSIPGQGVPQYF.

The gene calls are TRBV9 and TRBJ2-3; no clear D gene. Trimming shortened V by 0 bases and J by 0 bases, and 11 bases separated the two germline ends. The germline V gene encodes CDR1 SGDLS and CDR2 YYNGEE. This CDR3 contains 16 residues. CDR3 in amino acids: CASSVGSSKSTDTQYF. In DNA form, the CDR3 reads TGTGCCAGCAGCGTAGGCAGTTCCAAGAGCACAGATACGCAGTATTTT.